This TCR beta chain was recorded in a study of T-cell reconstitution after alpha-beta-depleted transplantation in children. This CDR3 is 15 amino acids long. V dropped 6 bases and J dropped 3 bases, with 18 bases sitting between them. Germline lookup yields CDR1 SNHLY and CDR2 FYNNEI. Unique molecular identifiers were used in preparing the TCRbeta library. TCRdb called the PCR reads again in MiXCR, with one record for every CDR3 protein. The table lists more than 200,000 distinct CDR3 sequences, around 8.9% of them singletons. The chain links TRBV2 to TRBJ2-7, with a weak D call TRBD1 (6 bases). The sequence was obtained from a human donor who donated a stem cell graft to a child with SCID. Source: PBMCs from the stem cell graft donor, taken from the stem cell graft. The CDR3 nucleotides are TGTGCCAGCAGCTTAAGGGGCGACAGGATCTACGAGCAGTACTTC. This encodes CASSLRGDRIYEQYF.